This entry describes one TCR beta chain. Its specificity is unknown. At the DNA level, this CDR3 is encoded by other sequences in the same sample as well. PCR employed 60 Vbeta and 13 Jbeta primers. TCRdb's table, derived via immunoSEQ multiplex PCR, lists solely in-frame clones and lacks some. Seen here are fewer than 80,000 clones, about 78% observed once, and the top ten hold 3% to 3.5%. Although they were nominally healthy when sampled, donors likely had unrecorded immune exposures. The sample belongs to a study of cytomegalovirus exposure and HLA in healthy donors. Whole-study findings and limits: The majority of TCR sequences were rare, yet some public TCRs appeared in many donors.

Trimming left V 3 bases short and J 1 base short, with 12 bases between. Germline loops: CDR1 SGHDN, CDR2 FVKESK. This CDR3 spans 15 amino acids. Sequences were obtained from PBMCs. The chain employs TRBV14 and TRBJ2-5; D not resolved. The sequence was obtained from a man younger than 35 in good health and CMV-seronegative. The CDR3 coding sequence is TGTGCCAGCAGCCAGGATTGGGCTACCCAAGAGACCCAGTACTTC. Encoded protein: CASSQDWATQETQYF.